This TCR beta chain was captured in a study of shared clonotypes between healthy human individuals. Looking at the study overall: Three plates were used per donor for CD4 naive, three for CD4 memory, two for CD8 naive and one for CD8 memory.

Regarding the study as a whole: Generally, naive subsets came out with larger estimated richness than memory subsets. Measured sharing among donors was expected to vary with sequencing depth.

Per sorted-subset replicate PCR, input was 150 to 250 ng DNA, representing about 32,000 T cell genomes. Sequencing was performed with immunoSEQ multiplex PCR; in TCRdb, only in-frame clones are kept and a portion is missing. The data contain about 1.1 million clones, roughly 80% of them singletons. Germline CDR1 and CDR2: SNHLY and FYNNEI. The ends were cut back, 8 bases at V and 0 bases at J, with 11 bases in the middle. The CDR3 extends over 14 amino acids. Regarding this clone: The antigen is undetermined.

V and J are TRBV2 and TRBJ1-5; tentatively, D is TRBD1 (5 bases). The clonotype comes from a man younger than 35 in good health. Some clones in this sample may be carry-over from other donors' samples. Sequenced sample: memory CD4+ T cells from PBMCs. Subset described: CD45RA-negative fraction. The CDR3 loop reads CASLGGHSNQPQHF. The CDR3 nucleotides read TGTGCCAGCTTGGGGGGTCATAGCAATCAGCCCCAGCATTTT. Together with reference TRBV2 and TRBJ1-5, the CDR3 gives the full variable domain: EPEVTQTPSHQVTQMGQEVILRCVPISNHLYFYWYRQILGQKVEFLVSFYNNEISEKSEIFDDQFSVERPDGSNFTLKIRSTKLEDSAMYFCASLGGHSNQPQHFGDGTRLSIL.